A single sample gave rise to the 29 T cell receptor beta chains below, sequenced in a study of Graves' ophthalmopathy and Graves' hyperthyroidism. Amplified TCR beta CDR3 regions were obtained using RNA transcripts as template. HTBI-primed first-round RT-PCR preceded second-round multiplex PCR. Via MiXCR, TCRdb re-called the multiplex PCR reads, giving one row per CDR3 protein. The table has about 620,000 distinct CDR3 sequences, approximately 21% seen once. The sample was peripheral blood. These receptors all stem from a woman younger than 35 with stable Graves' hyperthyroidism. Some clones in this sample may be carry-over from other donors' samples.

The chain recombines TRBV6-5 with TRBJ2-7; D remains unclear. CDR3 length equals 11 residues. CDR1 is MNHEY, CDR2 SVGAGI, per germline. V lost 2 bases, J lost 10 bases, and 9 bases lay in between. CDR3: CASSYQGSQYF. The CDR3 coding sequence is TGTGCCAGCAGTTACCAAGGGTCCCAGTACTTC.

This clonotype has at least ten counts. The chain joins TRBV6-1 to TRBJ2-7; 7 nucleotides match TRBD1. CDR3 length: 14 amino acids. Germline V gene data show CDR1 as MNHNS and CDR2 as SASEGT. The trim removed 1 base at V and 6 bases at J, leaving 6 bases unmatched. The CDR3 loop is CASSEGQGIREQYF. CDR3 DNA sequence: TGTGCCAGCAGTGAAGGACAGGGAATACGCGAGCAGTACTTC.

In its sample, this clonotype was seen many times. V usage is TRBV20-1 and J usage is TRBJ2-7; 11 bases fit TRBD2. The CDR3 runs 14 residues. Germline CDR1 and CDR2: DFQATT and SNEGSKA (reference sequence). The junction had 5 bases not matched to a gene; V was cut back by 5 bases and J by 2 bases. The CDR3 region has the DNA TGCAGTGCTCGCCTAGCGGGGGGCGCCTACGAGCAGTACTTC. Its translation: CSARLAGGAYEQYF.

The sample holds many counts of this clonotype. This CDR3 reads CASSYGSGGIRYEQYF. The DNA for the CDR3 is TGTGCCAGCAGTTACGGCTCAGGGGGAATTCGCTACGAGCAGTACTTC. This chain links TRBV6-2 or TRBV6-3 with TRBJ2-7; 7 positions match TRBD1. The CDR3 extends over 16 amino acids. Trimming at V came to 2 bases and at J to 3 bases, leaving 10 bases not matched to a gene. From germline, CDR1 is MNHEY and CDR2 SVGEGT.

This clonotype was seen a handful of times. This chain connects TRBV6-2 or TRBV6-3 to TRBJ1-1; 9 bases are shared with TRBD1. The V and J ends lost 5 bases and 10 bases, in that order; junction bases with no gene match: 11. CDR1 and CDR2 (germline): MNHEY, SVGEGT. The CDR3 is 14 residues long. Here the CDR3 reads CASSTPPDRGAAFF. CDR3 sequence (DNA): TGTGCCAGCAGTACCCCCCCGGACAGGGGTGCAGCTTTCTTT.

V usage is TRBV6-2 or TRBV6-3 and J usage is TRBJ2-7, with D perhaps matching TRBD1 or TRBD2 (5 bases each). Per germline, CDR1 MNHEY and CDR2 SVGEGT. The length of the CDR3 is 14 residues. V shed 7 bases and J shed 2 bases, with 15 bases lying between them. CDR3 sequence: CASTLRDQTYEQYF. The CDR3 bases are TGTGCCAGCACTTTACGGGACCAGACCTACGAGCAGTACTTC.

The chain joins TRBV4-1 to TRBJ2-5, with 9 nucleotides matching TRBD1. V lost 2 bases to trimming and J lost 4 bases; unmatched junction nucleotides: 5. In germline, CDR1 is MGHRA, CDR2 YSYEKL. The CDR3 extends over 15 amino acids. The CDR3 DNA reads TGCGCCAGCAGCCAATTGACAGGGGGAAGAGAGACCCAGTACTTC. Protein product: CASSQLTGGRETQYF.

This clonotype has a count of ten or more. The chain employs TRBV19 and TRBJ2-5; 7 nucleotides align to TRBD1. CDR1 and CDR2 (germline): LNHDA, SQIVND (reference sequence). V shed 8 bases, J shed 7 bases, and the junction held 10 bases outside the gene matches. This CDR3 has 13 residues. The CDR3, as DNA: TGTGCCAGTGCCAAACAGGGGCTAGCGACCCAGTACTTC. It specifies CASAKQGLATQYF.

This clonotype was counted a few times. The chain joins TRBV11-1 to TRBJ1-3, with 7 positions matching TRBD1. Trimming took 4 bases from V and 0 from J; bases not matched to a gene: 6. Germline assignment: CDR1 SGHAT and CDR2 FQDESV (reference sequence). This CDR3 has 16 residues. The CDR3 spells CASSSQGTYSGNTIYF. CDR3 coding DNA: TGTGCCAGCAGCTCACAGGGGACCTACTCTGGAAACACCATATATTTT.

The J gene is TRBJ2-7, the V gene TRBV5-4; TRBD1 matches 8 bases. The CDR3 is 14 amino acids. CDR1 and CDR2 (germline): SGHNT, YYREEE (reference sequence). V lost 4 bases, J lost 7 bases, and 10 bases stayed unmatched. CDR3 in DNA: TGTGCCAGCAGCCCCCCCGGACAGGGTCGGGAGCAGTACTTC. It translates to CASSPPGQGREQYF.

In this sample, this clonotype turned up many times. The rearrangement uses TRBV20-1 and TRBJ2-7, with D perhaps assigned TRBD1 or TRBD2 (5 bases each). Trimming took 5 bases from V and 5 from J, leaving 19 bases between them. This CDR3 has 14 residues. Germline values: CDR1 DFQATT, CDR2 SNEGSKA (reference sequence). The CDR3: CSAWGGRLVDEQYF. In nucleotides, the CDR3 is TGCAGTGCTTGGGGCGGGCGACTGGTGGACGAGCAGTACTTC.

In its sample, this clonotype was seen many times. The chain joins TRBV12-3 or TRBV12-4 to TRBJ2-7, with a possible D match to TRBD2 (5 bases). Trimming removed 5 bases at V and 5 bases at J, with 19 bases between. This CDR3 is built from 15 residues. The CDR3 region has the DNA TGTGCCAGCAGTCCAACGGGATTTACTGGCCACGAGCAGTACTTC. Translated: CASSPTGFTGHEQYF.

The CDR3 sequence is CASSPSTGSSNQPQHF. The CDR3 nucleotides read TGTGCCAGCAGCCCCAGCACAGGGAGTAGCAATCAGCCCCAGCATTTT. The chain combines TRBV7-8 with TRBJ1-5; D may be TRBD1 (6 bases). V was pared by 5 bases and J by 0 bases, with 14 bases between. The CDR3 length is 16 residues. The germline V gene encodes CDR1 SGHVS and CDR2 FQNEAQ.

This chain connects TRBV25-1 to TRBJ1-1, with TRBD1 identical over 10 bases. The ends lost 3 bases at V and 5 bases at J; junction bases unmatched: 9. Germline CDR1 MGHDK, CDR2 SYGVNS. The CDR3 totals 16 residues. CDR3: CASSDRTGGIGTEAFF. The CDR3 DNA reads as TGTGCCAGCAGTGATCGGACAGGGGGAATAGGGACTGAAGCTTTCTTT.

V usage is TRBV24-1 and J usage is TRBJ1-1; D remains unclear. Germline CDR1 reads KGHDR; CDR2 reads SFDVKD. Trimming took 1 base from V and 4 from J, leaving 12 bases between them. This CDR3 region has 15 residues. The CDR3 reads CATSDLLAVGTEAFF. As DNA, the CDR3 is TGTGCCACCAGTGATTTATTGGCGGTGGGCACTGAAGCTTTCTTT.

The chain couples TRBV7-8 to TRBJ2-7; D is uncertain. CDR1 is SGHVS and CDR2 is FQNEAQ in the germline V gene. The CDR3 contains 13 residues. V lost 5 bases and J lost 10, with 18 bases in between. The CDR3 reads CASSPVAYGDQYF. DNA of the CDR3: TGTGCCAGCAGCCCAGTCGCGTATGGCGATCAGTACTTC.

This clonotype has a count of ten or more. The rearrangement uses TRBV20-1 and TRBJ2-5; 9 nucleotides align to TRBD2. This CDR3 has 14 amino acids. Looked up from germline, CDR1 is DFQATT and CDR2 is SNEGSKA (reference sequence). CDR3 protein: CSRERTSEGETQYF. Here the CDR3 DNA reads TGCAGCAGAGAGAGGACTAGCGAGGGAGAGACCCAGTACTTC.

This clonotype showed up many times. CDR3 residues: CASSLRGQGNTEAFF. The CDR3 DNA is TGTGCCAGCAGCTTACGCGGACAGGGGAACACTGAAGCTTTCTTT. This chain links TRBV13 with TRBJ1-1; 8 positions match TRBD1. V dropped 2 bases and J dropped 1; count of bases not matched to a gene: 3. From germline, CDR1 is PRHDT and CDR2 FYEKMQ (reference sequence). The CDR3 is made up of 15 amino acids.

This clonotype was picked up many times. The chain recombines TRBV7-2 with TRBJ1-1; D unresolved. Between the trimmed V and J ends, which lost 3 bases and 7 bases, there was a span of 12 bases. CDR3 length: 13 amino acids. CDR1 is SGHTA, CDR2 FQGNSA, per germline. CDR3 protein: CASSLSSGIEAFF. The DNA for the CDR3 is TGTGCCAGCAGCTTGTCGAGCGGGATTGAAGCTTTCTTT.

This clonotype has ten or more counts. J is TRBJ1-5 and V is TRBV12-3 or TRBV12-4; D ambiguous. The CDR3 runs to 14 residues. V was pared by 1 base and J by 5 bases, with 9 bases between. CDR3 residues: CASSLEVLDQPQHF. The CDR3 DNA reads TGTGCCAGCAGTTTAGAGGTCCTCGATCAGCCCCAGCATTTT.

On this clonotype: A much larger clone is a single base away; this may be a read error. The chain uses TRBV9 and TRBJ2-5, with D possibly matching TRBD1 (5 bases). The CDR3 loop spans 15 amino acids. CDR1 is SGDLS, CDR2 YYNGEE, per germline. The CDR3 spells CASSVEDSTQEAQYF. The CDR3 DNA is TGTGCCAGCAGCGTAGAAGACAGCACCCAAGAGGCCCAGTACTTC.

This clonotype was seen many times. This chain links TRBV12-3 or TRBV12-4 with TRBJ2-2; no clear D. There are 13 residues in the CDR3. The ends were cut back, 9 bases at V and 6 bases at J, with 14 bases in the middle. CDR3 sequence (DNA): TGTGCCAGTACAAGTAGGGTTCCCGGGGAGCTGTTTTTT. Protein: CASTSRVPGELFF.

This clonotype was seen repeatedly, ten times or more. In nucleotides, the CDR3 is TGTGCCAGCAGCCAAGGTTTATTCCAAGAGCGAGGCGAGCAGTACTTC. Its translation is CASSQGLFQERGEQYF. V and J are TRBV14 and TRBJ2-7; D unresolved. The CDR3 loop spans 16 amino acids. The V end lost 1 base, the J end lost 6 bases, and 19 bases lay between the germline ends. From germline, CDR1 is SGHDN and CDR2 FVKESK.

V usage is TRBV6-1 and J usage is TRBJ1-1, with D perhaps TRBD1 (5 bases). The CDR3 totals 16 residues. The germline V and J ends were trimmed by 1 base and 4 bases, with 16 bases remaining between them. In germline, CDR1 is MNHNS, CDR2 SASEGT. In nucleotides, the CDR3 is TGTGCCAGCAGTGAAGGATCCGGCAGGGTCGGCACTGAAGCTTTCTTT. This gives the protein CASSEGSGRVGTEAFF.

In its sample, this clonotype was seen many times. The V and J genes are TRBV12-3 or TRBV12-4 and TRBJ1-1, with D possibly being TRBD1 (5 bases). V lost 3 bases, J lost 1 base, and 12 bases lay in between. This CDR3 contains 15 residues. The CDR3 bases are TGTGCCAGCAGTTTCGGGGGAAGACAGAACACTGAAGCTTTCTTT. This translates into CASSFGGRQNTEAFF.

Ten or more counts support this clonotype. The CDR3 is CASSPTQETQYF. CDR3 bases: TGCGCCAGCAGCCCCACCCAAGAGACCCAGTACTTC. V is TRBV5-1 and J is TRBJ2-5, with D unresolved. The CDR3 is made up of 12 amino acids. Trimming removed 4 bases from V and 1 base from J, with 5 bases in between. Germline loops: CDR1 SGHRS, CDR2 YFSETQ.

This chain joins TRBV18 and TRBJ2-7, with D hard to call. This CDR3 is 14 amino acids long. Germline CDR1 is KGHSH and CDR2 is LQKENI. Trimming left V 1 base short and J 4 bases short, with 11 bases between. The CDR3 DNA reads TGTGCCAGCTCACCACTCCTAACAGATTACGAGCAGTACTTC. It is translated as CASSPLLTDYEQYF.

This clonotype has at least ten counts. The chain employs TRBV11-2 and TRBJ2-2; D is uncertain. CDR1 and CDR2 from the germline V gene are SGHAT and FQNNGV. CDR3 length: 18 amino acids. V lost 5 bases, J lost 1 base, and 20 bases lay in between. For the CDR3, the DNA is TGTGCCAGCAGCCCGTCCCTCGGCGCCCGGATGAACACCGGGGAGCTGTTTTTT. Translation gives CASSPSLGARMNTGELFF. Based on the CDR3 plus reference TRBV11-2 and TRBJ2-2, the full variable domain is EAGVAQSPRYKIIEKRQSVAFWCNPISGHATLYWYQQILGQGPKLLIQFQNNGVVDDSQLPKDRFSAERLKGVDSTLKIQPAKLEDSAVYLCASSPSLGARMNTGELFFGEGSRLTVL.

The table lists this clonotype with many counts. This rearrangement joins TRBV28 to TRBJ1-3; D ambiguous. The germline V gene encodes CDR1 MDHEN and CDR2 SYDVKM. The CDR3 consists of 12 residues. Trimming stripped 10 bases from V and 1 base from J, with 8 bases between. The CDR3 bases are TGTGCCACGTCGTCTTCTGGAAACACCATATATTTT. This codes for CATSSSGNTIYF.